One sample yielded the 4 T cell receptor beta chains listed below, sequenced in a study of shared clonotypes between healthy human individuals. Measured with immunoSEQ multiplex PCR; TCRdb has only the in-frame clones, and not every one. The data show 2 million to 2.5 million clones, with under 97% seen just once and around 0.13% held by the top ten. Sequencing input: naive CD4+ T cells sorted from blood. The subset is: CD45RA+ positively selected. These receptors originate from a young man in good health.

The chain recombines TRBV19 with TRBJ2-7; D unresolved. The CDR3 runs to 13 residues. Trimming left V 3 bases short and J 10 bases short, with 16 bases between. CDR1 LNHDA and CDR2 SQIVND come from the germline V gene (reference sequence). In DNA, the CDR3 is TGTGCCAGTAGTATCCACAGCGAGGCCCCCCAGTACTTC. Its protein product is CASSIHSEAPQYF. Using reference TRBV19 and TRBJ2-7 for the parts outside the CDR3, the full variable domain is DGGITQSPKYLFRKEGQNVTLSCEQNLNHDAMYWYRQDPGQGLRLIYYSQIVNDFQKGDIAEGYSVSREKKESFPLTVTSAQKNPTAFYLCASSIHSEAPQYFGPGTRLTVT.

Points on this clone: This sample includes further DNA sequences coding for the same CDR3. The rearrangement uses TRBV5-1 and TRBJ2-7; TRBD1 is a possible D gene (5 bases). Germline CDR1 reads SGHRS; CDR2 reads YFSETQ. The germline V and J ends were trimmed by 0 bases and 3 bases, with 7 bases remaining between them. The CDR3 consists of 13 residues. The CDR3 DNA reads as TGCGCCAGCAGCTTGGACAGGATCTACGAGCAGTACTTC. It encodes CASSLDRIYEQYF.

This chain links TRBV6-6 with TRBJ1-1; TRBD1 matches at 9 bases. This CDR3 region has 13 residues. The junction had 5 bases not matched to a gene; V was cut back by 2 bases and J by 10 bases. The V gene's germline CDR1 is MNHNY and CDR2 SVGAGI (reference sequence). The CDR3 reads CASSYTDRGGAFF. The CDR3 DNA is TGTGCCAGCAGTTACACCGACAGGGGGGGAGCTTTCTTT.

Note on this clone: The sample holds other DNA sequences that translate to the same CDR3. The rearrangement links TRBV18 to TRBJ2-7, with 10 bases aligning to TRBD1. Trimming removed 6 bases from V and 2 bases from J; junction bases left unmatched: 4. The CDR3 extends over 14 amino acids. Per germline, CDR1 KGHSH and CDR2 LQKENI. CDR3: CASSAGQGTYEQYF. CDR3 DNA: TGTGCCAGCTCGGCGGGACAGGGGACCTACGAGCAGTACTTC.